This T cell receptor (beta chain) was retrieved from a study of blood T cell repertoires in COVID-19. Repertoires were generated with immunoSEQ multiplex PCR, while TCRdb's copy carries only in-frame clones and drops some. The sample records about 150,000 clones, roughly 89% being singletons. Per the germline V gene, CDR1 is GTSNPN and CDR2 is SVGIG (reference sequence). After removal of 4 bases from V and 0 bases from J, the junction contained 1 base not matched to a gene. This CDR3 contains 13 residues. Sequenced sample: peripheral blood. V gene TRBV30 combines with J gene TRBJ2-3; 7 nucleotides align to TRBD2. This TCR was sampled from a man aged 45 to 65 with acute or convalescent COVID-19. CDR3 amino acids: CAWTSGSTDTQYF. The CDR3 bases are TGTGCCTGGACTAGCGGTAGCACAGATACGCAGTATTTT.